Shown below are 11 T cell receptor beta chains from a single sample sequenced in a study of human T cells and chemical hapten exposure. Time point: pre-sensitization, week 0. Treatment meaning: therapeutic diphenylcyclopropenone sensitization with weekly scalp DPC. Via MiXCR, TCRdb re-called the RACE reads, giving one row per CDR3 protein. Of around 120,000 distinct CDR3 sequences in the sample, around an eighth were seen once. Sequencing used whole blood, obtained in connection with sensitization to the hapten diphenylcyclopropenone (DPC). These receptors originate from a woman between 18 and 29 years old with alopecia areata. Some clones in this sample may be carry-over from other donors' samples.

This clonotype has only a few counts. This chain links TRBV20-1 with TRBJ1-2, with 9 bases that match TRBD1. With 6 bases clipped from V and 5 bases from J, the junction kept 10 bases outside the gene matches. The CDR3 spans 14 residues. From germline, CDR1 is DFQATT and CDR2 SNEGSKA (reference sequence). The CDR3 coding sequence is TGCAGTGCGAGTACAGGGGGCTTGGGTTATGGCTACACCTTC. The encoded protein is CSASTGGLGYGYTF.

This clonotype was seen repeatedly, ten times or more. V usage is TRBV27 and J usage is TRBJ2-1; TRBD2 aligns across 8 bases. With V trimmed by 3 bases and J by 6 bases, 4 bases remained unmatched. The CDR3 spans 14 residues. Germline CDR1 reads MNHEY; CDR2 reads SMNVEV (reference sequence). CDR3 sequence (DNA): TGTGCCAGCAGTTTCCCGGGAGGGGGCAATGAGCAGTTCTTC. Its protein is CASSFPGGGNEQFF.

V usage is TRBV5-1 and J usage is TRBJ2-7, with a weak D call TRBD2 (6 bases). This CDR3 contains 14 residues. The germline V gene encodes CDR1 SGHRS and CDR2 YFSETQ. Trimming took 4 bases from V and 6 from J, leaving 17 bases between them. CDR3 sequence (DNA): TGCGCCAGCAGCCCAGACTCCCAGGGAGGCGAGCAGTACTTC. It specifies CASSPDSQGGEQYF. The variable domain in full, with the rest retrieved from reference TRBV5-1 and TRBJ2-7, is KAGVTQTPRYLIKTRGQQVTLSCSPISGHRSVSWYQQTPGQGLQFLFEYFSETQRNKGNFPGRFSGRQFSNSRSEMNVSTLELGDSALYLCASSPDSQGGEQYFGPGTRLTVT.

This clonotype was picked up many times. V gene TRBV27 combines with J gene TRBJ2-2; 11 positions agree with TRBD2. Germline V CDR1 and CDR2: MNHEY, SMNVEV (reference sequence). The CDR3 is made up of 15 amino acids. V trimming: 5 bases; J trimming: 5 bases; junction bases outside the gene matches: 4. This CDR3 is CASSRWTSGTGELFF. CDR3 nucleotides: TGTGCCAGCAGTCGATGGACTAGCGGGACCGGGGAGCTGTTTTTT.

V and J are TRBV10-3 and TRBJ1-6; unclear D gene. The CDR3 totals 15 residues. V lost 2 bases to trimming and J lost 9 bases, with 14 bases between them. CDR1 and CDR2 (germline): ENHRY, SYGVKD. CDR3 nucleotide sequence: TGTGCCATCAGTGAGGACGGACTGGGCAGTTCACCCCTCCACTTT. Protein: CAISEDGLGSSPLHF.

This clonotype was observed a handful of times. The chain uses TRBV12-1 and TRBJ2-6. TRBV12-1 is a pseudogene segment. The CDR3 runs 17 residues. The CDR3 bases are TGTGCCAGCAGCTTGATGACACTATTGTCTGGGGCCAACGTCCTGACTTTC. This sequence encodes CASSLMTLLSGANVLTF.

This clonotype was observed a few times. CDR3 nucleotides: TGTGCCAGCAGTTACTCCGGGGGCACTGAAGCTTTCTTT. Translated: CASSYSGGTEAFF. The chain is built from TRBV6-5 and TRBJ1-1; tentative D call: TRBD1 (5 bases). The germline V gene encodes CDR1 MNHEY and CDR2 SVGAGI. Trimming took 0 bases from V and 4 from J, leaving 6 bases between them. CDR3 size: 13 residues.

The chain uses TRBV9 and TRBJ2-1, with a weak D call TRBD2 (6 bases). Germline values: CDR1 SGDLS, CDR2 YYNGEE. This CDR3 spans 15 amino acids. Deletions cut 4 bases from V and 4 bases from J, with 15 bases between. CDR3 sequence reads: CASSPGREVYNEQFF. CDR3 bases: TGTGCCAGCAGCCCCGGCAGGGAGGTATACAATGAGCAGTTCTTC.

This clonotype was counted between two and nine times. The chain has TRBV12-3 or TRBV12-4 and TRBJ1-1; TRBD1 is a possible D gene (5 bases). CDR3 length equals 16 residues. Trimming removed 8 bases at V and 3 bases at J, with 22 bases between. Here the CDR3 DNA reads TGTGCCAGCCTAAGGACGGGAGGGGACTGGGACACTGAAGCTTTCTTT. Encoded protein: CASLRTGGDWDTEAFF.

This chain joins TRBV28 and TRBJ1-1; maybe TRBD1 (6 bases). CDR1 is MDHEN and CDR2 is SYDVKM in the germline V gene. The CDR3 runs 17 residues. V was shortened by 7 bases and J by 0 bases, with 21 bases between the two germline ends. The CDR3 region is CASTPPFGGRLNTEAFF. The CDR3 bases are TGTGCCAGCACCCCACCATTTGGGGGGCGATTGAACACTGAAGCTTTCTTT.

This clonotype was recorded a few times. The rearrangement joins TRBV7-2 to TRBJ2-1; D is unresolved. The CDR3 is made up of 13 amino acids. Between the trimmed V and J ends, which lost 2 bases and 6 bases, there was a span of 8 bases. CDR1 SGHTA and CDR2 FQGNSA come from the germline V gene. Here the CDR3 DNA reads TGTGCCAGCAGCTTAATTACTTTCAATGAGCAGTTCTTC. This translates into CASSLITFNEQFF.